These T cell receptor beta chains were read from a single sample in a study of cytomegalovirus exposure and HLA in healthy donors. Repertoires were generated with immunoSEQ multiplex PCR, while TCRdb's copy carries only in-frame clones and drops some. This table holds about 130,000 clones. Source material: PBMCs. The receptors derive from a middle-aged man in good health and CMV-seronegative. Both conserved end residues are part of each CDR3. D genes are given only for firm matches.

D	V	J	DNA	CDR3
TRBD1	TRBV5-1	TRBJ1-5	TGCGCCAGCAGCATCGGGACAGGGAGTATTGAGCCCCAGCATTTT	CASSIGTGSIEPQHF
TRBD1	TRBV7-8	TRBJ2-7	TGTGCCAGCAGCTTAGCCCGGGACAGACCTTTATACGAGCAGTACTTC	CASSLARDRPLYEQYF
NA	TRBV19	TRBJ2-5	TGTGCCAGTAGCTGGAGGGACCAAGAGACCCAGTACTTC	CASSWRDQETQYF
NA	TRBV30	TRBJ1-3	TGTGCCTGGAACAGGGTGGAAGGAAACACCATATATTTT	CAWNRVEGNTIYF
NA	TRBV6-5	TRBJ2-7	TGTGCCAGCAGTTACTCAGAGAACTACGAGCAGTACTTC	CASSYSENYEQYF
NA	TRBV5-1	TRBJ1-1	TGCGCCAGCAGGAGGGCCTCGGAAATCCCTGAAGCTTTCTTT	CASRRASEIPEAFF
NA	TRBV13	TRBJ2-3	TGTGCCAGCAGCTTTGCCGACAGCCTGGGTGGGATTAGCACAGATACGCAGTATTTT	CASSFADSLGGISTDTQYF
NA	TRBV5-1	TRBJ2-3	TGCGCCAGCAGCTTGGGGGGGACTAGCACAGATACGCAGTATTTT	CASSLGGTSTDTQYF
NA	TRBV5-5	TRBJ2-5	TGTGCCAGCAGCTTGGTAGCCCAAGACGGGCAGTACTTC	CASSLVAQDGQYF
NA	TRBV7-9	TRBJ1-1	TGTGCCAGCAGCCATCCGTTAACAGGGACCACTGAAGCTTTCTTT	CASSHPLTGTTEAFF
TRBD1	TRBV6-5	TRBJ2-2	TGTGCCAGCAGCCCGGGACAGAGCACCGGGGAGCTGTTTTTT	CASSPGQSTGELFF
NA	TRBV10-3	TRBJ1-5	TGTGCCATCAGTGAGTCGACAGAGTATAGCAATCAGCCCCAGCATTTT	CAISESTEYSNQPQHF
NA	TRBV27	TRBJ1-1	TGTGCCAGCAGTTTCGTCCGCCAGACTGAAGCTTTCTTT	CASSFVRQTEAFF
NA	TRBV6-1	TRBJ1-3	TGTGCCAGCAGTGAAGCAGGCCAGGGGATTGGAAACACCATATATTTT	CASSEAGQGIGNTIYF
NA	TRBV2	TRBJ1-4	TGTGCCAGCAGTCCCCCCCCTGACCCCAGCGGCGAAAAACTGTTTTTT	CASSPPPDPSGEKLFF
NA	TRBV29-1	TRBJ2-5	TGCAGCGTTGAAAGCGGTTACCAAGAGACCCAGTACTTC	CSVESGYQETQYF
TRBD1	TRBV6-6	TRBJ2-3	TGTGCCAGCAGTTGGCCGACAACAGGGGACAAAGATACGCAGTATTTT	CASSWPTTGDKDTQYF
NA	TRBV11-3	TRBJ2-1	TGTGCCAGCAGCTTAGATAGTCTTAGTTACGAAAGCTCCTACAATGAGCAGTTCTTC	CASSLDSLSYESSYNEQFF
TRBD2	TRBV13	TRBJ2-7	TGTGCCAGCAGCCTTCTAGCGGGAGGGGTGCCGGGCTCCTACGAGCAGTACTTC	CASSLLAGGVPGSYEQYF
TRBD1	TRBV7-2	TRBJ2-1	TGTGCCAGCAGCTTAGGACAGGGACCTTACAATGAGCAGTTCTTC	CASSLGQGPYNEQFF
NA	TRBV28	TRBJ1-5	TGTGCCAGCAGTTTATGGGGGACAACAAATCAGCCCCAGCATTTT	CASSLWGTTNQPQHF
NA	TRBV2	TRBJ1-2	TGTGCCAGCACCCGGACAGTAGGATCTAACTATGGCTACACCTTC	CASTRTVGSNYGYTF
NA	TRBV11-2	TRBJ1-2	TGTGCCAGCAGCTTAGGATGGCGGGACTATGGCTACACCTTC	CASSLGWRDYGYTF
NA	TRBV6-1	TRBJ2-1	TGTGCCAGCAGTGAAGAAGCGAGAACTGAGCAGTTCTTC	CASSEEARTEQFF
NA	TRBV5-4	TRBJ2-3	TGTGCCAGCAGCTCAACGGGAGCAGATACGCAGTATTTT	CASSSTGADTQYF
NA	TRBV23-1	TRBJ2-2	TGCGCCAGCAGTCAACCGGGACAGAACACCGGGGAGCTGTTTTTT	CASSQPGQNTGELFF
NA	TRBV10-3	TRBJ2-1	TGTGCCATCAGTGAGAGTAGCGGAAGCTCCTACAATGAGCAGTTCTTC	CAISESSGSSYNEQFF
NA	TRBV28	TRBJ2-7	TGTGCCAGCAGTCCCTCAGGGAAAGTATCGTATGGGCAGTACTTC	CASSPSGKVSYGQYF
NA	TRBV6-5	TRBJ2-5	TGTGCCAGCAGCCTAGAGGGGGTGACCCAGTACTTC	CASSLEGVTQYF
TRBD2	TRBV27	TRBJ2-7	TGTGCCAGCAGTATAGCGGGAGGGCCTTACGAGCAGTACTTC	CASSIAGGPYEQYF
TRBD1	TRBV28	TRBJ1-5	TGTGCCAGCAGTTCTCCGGGACAGGGTTATCAGCCCCAGCATTTT	CASSSPGQGYQPQHF
NA	TRBV6-6	TRBJ2-3	TGTGCCTGTAACGGGAGATTGGAAGATACGCAGTATTTT	CACNGRLEDTQYF
TRBD2	TRBV29-1	TRBJ2-3	TGCAGCGCACTAGCGGGAGGGACCACAGATACGCAGTATTTT	CSALAGGTTDTQYF
NA	TRBV5-1	TRBJ2-1	TGCGCCAGCAGCCACGGAGGGGAGCAGTTCTTC	CASSHGGEQFF
NA	TRBV2	TRBJ1-1	TGTGCCAGCAGTGAGAGGCAGGGGGCTTTCTTT	CASSERQGAFF
NA	TRBV5-6	TRBJ1-2	TGTGCCAGCAGCTTGGCGACAGGAGGAGGCTATGGCTACACCTTC	CASSLATGGGYGYTF
TRBD1	TRBV29-1	TRBJ1-1	TGCAGCGTTGGGGACGGGACAGCGAACACTGAAGCTTTCTTT	CSVGDGTANTEAFF
NA	TRBV4-3	TRBJ1-4	TGCGCCAGCAGCCAACAGGGTTCTAATGAAAAACTGTTTTTT	CASSQQGSNEKLFF
TRBD1	TRBV5-4	TRBJ1-6	TGTGCCAGCAGTCCCGGACAGGGAGATTCACCCCTCCACTTT	CASSPGQGDSPLHF
NA	TRBV2	TRBJ2-7	TGTGCCAGTGGGGTACTAGAAGCCTACGAGCAGTACTTC	CASGVLEAYEQYF
TRBD1	TRBV30	TRBJ2-1	TGTGCCTGGAGTGTAAAAGGGACAGGCTACAATGAGCAGTTCTTC	CAWSVKGTGYNEQFF
NA	TRBV27	TRBJ2-7	TGTGCCAGTAGGAGAAACCACGAGCAGTACTTC	CASRRNHEQYF
NA	TRBV5-4	TRBJ2-5	TGTGCCAGCAGCGGGGGACTTCTAGAGACCCAGTACTTC	CASSGGLLETQYF
TRBD1	TRBV5-6	TRBJ2-1	TGTGCCAGCAGTCCCGGGACAGGTGGTTTAGGTGAGCAGTTCTTC	CASSPGTGGLGEQFF
TRBD1	TRBV6-5	TRBJ2-1	TGTGCCAGCAGTTACCGGGACAGGGGGTCTTATGAGCAGTTCTTC	CASSYRDRGSYEQFF
NA	TRBV7-2	TRBJ2-7	TGTGCCAGCAGCTTAGAGACTAGCTCCTACGAGCAGTACTTC	CASSLETSSYEQYF
TRBD1	TRBV19	TRBJ2-7	TGTGCCAGTAGTAGCCGGACAGGGCCAACCTACGAGCAGTACTTC	CASSSRTGPTYEQYF
NA	TRBV27	TRBJ2-2	TGTGCCAGCAGCCAGAACACCGGGGAGCTGTTTTTT	CASSQNTGELFF
NA	TRBV29-1	TRBJ2-4	TGCAGCGTTGAAGAGGGACTAGCCAAAAACATTCAGTACTTC	CSVEEGLAKNIQYF
NA	TRBV29-1	TRBJ1-2	TGCAGCGTTGGGGGGGGGTATCGCTATGGCTACACCTTC	CSVGGGYRYGYTF
NA	TRBV28	TRBJ2-2	TGTGCCAGCAGTTTTAGACGGGTACTCGCCGGGGAGCTGTTTTTT	CASSFRRVLAGELFF
TRBD1	TRBV9	TRBJ1-2	TGTGCCAGCAGCGTAACAGGGGGAGACTATGGCTACACCTTC	CASSVTGGDYGYTF
NA	TRBV7-3	TRBJ1-6	TGTGCCAGCAGCTTATTGGCAGGCAATTCACCCCTCCACTTT	CASSLLAGNSPLHF
NA	TRBV6-4	TRBJ1-5	TGTGCCAGCAGCCCCGGGGGGCATCAGCCCCAGCATTTT	CASSPGGHQPQHF
TRBD2	TRBV27	TRBJ2-7	TGTGCCAGCAGTCTCCTGGGCGGCGGGAGGGGATCCTACGAGCAGTACTTC	CASSLLGGGRGSYEQYF
NA	TRBV27	TRBJ1-1	TGTGCCAGCCCTTATGGGGGACAACAATCCACTGAAGCTTTCTTT	CASPYGGQQSTEAFF
NA	TRBV6-6	TRBJ1-2	TGTGCCAGCAGTTCCACTCAGGGGTCGGTTGGCTACACCTTC	CASSSTQGSVGYTF
TRBD1	TRBV25-1	TRBJ1-1	TGTGCCAGCAGGGACTGGGACAGGGGAAAGAACACTGAAGCTTTCTTT	CASRDWDRGKNTEAFF
TRBD2	TRBV4-1	TRBJ2-7	TGCGCCAGCAGCCTAGGACTAGCGGGACGCGAGCAGTACTTC	CASSLGLAGREQYF
NA	TRBV4-3	TRBJ2-7	TGCGCCAGCAGCCAAGATATACAGAAGACCTACGAGCAGTACTTC	CASSQDIQKTYEQYF